The 10 T cell receptor beta chains below all came from one sample that was sequenced in a study of CD8 T cells in Susac syndrome. An amount of RNA that ranged from roughly 0.45 to 1 ug was reverse transcribed with random hexamers. TCRdb processed the immunoSEQ multiplex PCR reads anew with MiXCR; each CDR3 protein has one entry. The profile shows about 120,000 distinct CDR3 sequences, under 96% of them singletons. Sequencing was carried out using CD4+ T cells from PBMCs. The receptors were gathered from a human donor with Susac syndrome.

CDR3: CASSHRDRNNEQFF. The CDR3 region has the DNA TGTGCCAGCAGCCACCGGGACAGGAACAATGAGCAGTTCTTC. The chain has TRBV7-8 and TRBJ2-1, with 8 bases fitting TRBD1. This CDR3 is built from 14 residues. Germline V lookup: CDR1 SGHVS, CDR2 FQNEAQ. With 5 bases clipped from V and 5 bases from J, the junction kept 5 bases outside the gene matches. Filled out from reference TRBV7-8 and TRBJ2-1, the complete variable domain reads GAGVSQSPRYKVAKRGQDVALRCDPISGHVSLFWYQQALGQGPEFLTYFQNEAQLDKSGLPSDRFFAERPEGSVSTLKIQRTQQEDSAVYLCASSHRDRNNEQFFGPGTRLTVL.

The chain has TRBV6-5 and TRBJ2-5; TRBD2 matches 14 bases. The CDR3 covers 17 residues. The J segment lost 4 bases and the V segment lost 6 bases, leaving 10 bases of the junction unmatched. Germline V gene lookup returns CDR1 MNHEY and CDR2 SVGAGI. The CDR3: CASSYQRGTSGRETQYF. The CDR3 DNA is TGTGCCAGCAGCTACCAGCGCGGGACTAGCGGGAGAGAGACCCAGTACTTC.

The DNA for the CDR3 is TGTGCCAGCTCACCTCCCAGTCGGGTCTACAATGAGCAGTTCTTC. It encodes CASSPPSRVYNEQFF. The rearrangement uses TRBV18 and TRBJ2-1; no clear D. This CDR3 region has 15 residues. V was shortened by 3 bases and J by 3 bases, with 12 bases between the two germline ends. From germline, CDR1 is KGHSH and CDR2 LQKENI.

This chain joins TRBV9 and TRBJ2-1; a weak D match, TRBD2 (6 bases). Trimming removed 6 bases at V and 2 bases at J, with 12 bases between. Germline V gene lookup returns CDR1 SGDLS and CDR2 YYNGEE. The CDR3 has 14 amino acids. This CDR3 is CASNSGEPYNEQFF. The DNA of the CDR3 is TGTGCCAGCAACTCGGGGGAGCCCTACAATGAGCAGTTCTTC.

The J gene is TRBJ1-2, the V gene TRBV25-1, with TRBD1 identical over 7 bases. V lost 6 bases and J lost 0; bases outside the gene matches: 4. The germline V gene has CDR1 MGHDK and CDR2 SYGVNS. The CDR3 runs to 14 residues. The CDR3 bases are TGTGCCAGCAGGGACAGGTCATCTAACTATGGCTACACCTTC. Its protein is CASRDRSSNYGYTF.

The chain combines TRBV30 with TRBJ1-5; the D is unclear. CDR1 is GTSNPN and CDR2 is SVGIG in the germline V gene (reference sequence). The CDR3 extends over 14 amino acids. Trimming shortened V by 3 bases and J by 2 bases, and 11 bases separated the two germline ends. The CDR3, as DNA: TGTGCCTGGAGCGTGAACGGGGGCAATCAGCCCCAGCATTTT. Amino acids: CAWSVNGGNQPQHF.

This chain connects TRBV5-5 to TRBJ2-1; TRBD2 agrees at 9 bases. The CDR3 extends over 13 amino acids. Germline CDR1 is SGHKS and CDR2 is YYEKEE (reference sequence). V lost 4 bases, J lost 7 bases, and 3 bases stayed unmatched. The CDR3 reads CASSRLAANEQFF. The CDR3 DNA reads TGTGCCAGCAGCCGACTAGCGGCTAATGAGCAGTTCTTC.

Here the CDR3 reads CATLAGTISTMKQFF. CDR3 sequence (DNA): TGTGCCACTCTGGCCGGGACAATTTCTACAATGAAGCAGTTCTTC. J is TRBJ2-1 and V is TRBV28; TRBD1 might be the D (6 bases). The CDR3 loop spans 15 amino acids. With 10 bases removed from V and 11 bases from J, the gap between germline ends came to 27 bases. In germline, CDR1 is MDHEN, CDR2 SYDVKM.

This chain links TRBV27 with TRBJ1-1; 8 nucleotides align to TRBD1. V was pared by 6 bases and J by 1 base, with 10 bases of the junction left unmatched. This CDR3 region has 16 residues. Germline V gene lookup returns CDR1 MNHEY and CDR2 SMNVEV (reference sequence). The CDR3 coding sequence is TGTGCCAGCAGCCCCACGGGACAGGTGGGGAACACTGAAGCTTTCTTT. This gives the protein CASSPTGQVGNTEAFF.

This chain connects TRBV20-1 to TRBJ2-1, with D possibly matching TRBD1 (6 bases). Deletions cut 5 bases from V and 8 bases from J, with 22 bases between. The CDR3 sequence is 15 residues long. Per the germline V gene, CDR1 is DFQATT and CDR2 is SNEGSKA (reference sequence). The CDR3 sequence: CSAPGAGTTVYEQFF. The CDR3 nucleotides read TGCAGTGCTCCAGGGGCGGGTACTACCGTTTATGAGCAGTTCTTC.